This T cell receptor beta chain is drawn from a study of control samples from healthy donors and cancer patients. The repertoire was sequenced with immunoSEQ multiplex PCR; TCRdb's copy has only in-frame clones and lacks some. In the table there are 70,000 to 75,000 clones, about 90% of which are singletons. The CDR3 is 12 amino acids. The V and J ends lost 3 bases and 4 bases respectively, with 6 bases between them. CDR1 and CDR2 from the germline V gene are MNHEY and SMNVEV (reference sequence). Sequencing used blood. The clonotype comes from a woman aged 50 to 60 in good health. V usage is TRBV27 and J usage is TRBJ1-1; D is uncertain. This chain's CDR3 is CASSFSGTEAFF. For the CDR3, the DNA is TGTGCCAGCAGTTTTAGCGGCACTGAAGCTTTCTTT.